This T cell receptor beta chain was identified in a study of CXCR3-negative and CXCR3-positive naive CD8 T cells. Notes on the study in general: Sequencing showed both naive subsets with comparably high diversity, and memory CD8+ cells much lower.

Worth noting for this clonotype: Its antigen remains unknown.

Preparation of TRB cDNA libraries relied on 5' RACE carrying UMI labels. Reprocessing the 5' RACE reads, TCRdb reports a single entry for every CDR3 protein and omits DNA. This table holds about 120,000 distinct CDR3 sequences. This CDR3 region has 16 residues. Per the germline V gene, CDR1 is SSHAT and CDR2 is FNYEAQ (reference sequence). Sequenced input: naive CXCR3- CD8+ T cells from blood. Subset reported: CD45RO-CCR7+CD27+CD95- naive CD8+ T cells lacking CXCR3 (TNR3-). The rearrangement uses TRBV7-7 and TRBJ2-3; there is no DNA to check the TCRdb D call of TRBD1. The clonotype comes from a human donor in good health. Some clones in this sample may be carry-over from other donors' samples. The CDR3 loop is CASSPGGFGILDTQYF.